The 2 T cell receptor beta chains below were found in one sample sequenced in a study of cytomegalovirus exposure and HLA in healthy donors. The PCR was carried out with 60 Vbeta primers and 13 Jbeta primers. Data came from immunoSEQ multiplex PCR; TCRdb stores just in-frame clones and leaves some out. The sample consists of 150,000 to 200,000 clones, 75% to 80% of them appearing once. The sequencing input was PBMCs. The receptors shown here come from a man in his forties or fifties in good health and CMV-seropositive.

The V gene is TRBV5-1, the J gene TRBJ2-2; 8 bases align to TRBD2. Losses at the gene ends were 0 bases for V and 7 bases for J; bases not matched to a gene: 8. This CDR3 is 16 amino acids long. The V gene's germline CDR1 is SGHRS and CDR2 YFSETQ. The CDR3 spells CASSLAGGPSVGELFF. The CDR3 DNA reads as TGCGCCAGCAGCTTGGCGGGAGGGCCCTCGGTCGGGGAGCTGTTTTTT.

This clone has just one count. The rearrangement joins TRBV19 to TRBJ2-1, with TRBD2 identical over 7 bases. Germline V lookup: CDR1 LNHDA, CDR2 SQIVND (reference sequence). The CDR3 length is 16 residues. V gave up 3 bases and J gave up 6 bases; unmatched junction bases: 11. Here the CDR3 DNA reads TGTGCCAGTAGTATGTGGGAGGGCGCTCGGGTCAATGAGCAGTTCTTC. Translation: CASSMWEGARVNEQFF.